This passage covers 15 T cell receptor beta chains from one sample sequenced in a study of early T cells in non-severe SARS-CoV-2 infection. TCRdb used MiXCR to reprocess the 5' RACE reads, holding one entry per CDR3 protein. The sample consists of around 19,000 distinct CDR3 sequences, roughly 6% of them appearing once. Sequencing was performed on whole blood. The receptor source for this set is an adult who was a healthcare worker with PCR-confirmed SARS-CoV-2 infection or an uninfected control (not recorded which).

This clonotype was seen only a few times. V usage is TRBV7-9 and J usage is TRBJ1-4; 7 nucleotides line up with TRBD1. Germline V gene data show CDR1 as SEHNR and CDR2 as FQNEAQ (reference sequence). V gave up 7 bases and J gave up 4 bases; unmatched junction bases: 9. CDR3 length: 15 amino acids. The CDR3 region is CASKGPGTVNEKLFF. CDR3 nucleotide sequence: TGTGCCAGCAAAGGCCCTGGGACAGTTAATGAAAAACTGTTTTTT.

This clonotype was detected a few times. The J gene is TRBJ1-5, the V gene TRBV27; D is perhaps TRBD1 (6 bases). V was trimmed by 3 bases and J by 1 base, leaving 13 bases between them. Per the germline V gene, CDR1 is MNHEY and CDR2 is SMNVEV (reference sequence). The CDR3 length is 16 residues. The CDR3 region is CASSFVQGGSNQPQHF. CDR3 bases: TGTGCCAGCAGTTTTGTACAGGGCGGGAGCAATCAGCCCCAGCATTTT.

This clonotype was found many times. In DNA, the CDR3 is TGTGCCAGCAGTTTAGCGCTGGGGGGAAACGCTGAAGCTTTCTTT. This gives the protein CASSLALGGNAEAFF. This chain uses TRBV12-3 or TRBV12-4 with TRBJ1-1; maybe TRBD1 (5 bases). Trimming shortened V by 0 bases and J by 6 bases, and 14 bases separated the two germline ends. The CDR3 is 15 amino acids.

A few counts support this clonotype. The chain employs TRBV11-2 and TRBJ1-2; D call uncertain. The CDR3 totals 15 residues. V lost 1 base and J lost 8, with 17 bases in between. CDR1 SGHAT and CDR2 FQNNGV come from the germline V gene. In nucleotides, the CDR3 is TGTGCCAGCAGCTTAGCCGCCGGGCGGGATTGGGGCTACACCTTC. Translated: CASSLAAGRDWGYTF. Variable domain in full (rest from reference TRBV11-2 and TRBJ1-2): EAGVAQSPRYKIIEKRQSVAFWCNPISGHATLYWYQQILGQGPKLLIQFQNNGVVDDSQLPKDRFSAERLKGVDSTLKIQPAKLEDSAVYLCASSLAAGRDWGYTFGSGTRLTVV.

This clonotype was seen repeatedly, ten times or more. This chain connects TRBV27 to TRBJ2-7, with 10 bases aligning to TRBD1. J gave up 1 base and V 5 bases, and 5 bases lay outside the gene matches. Looked up from germline, CDR1 is MNHEY and CDR2 is SMNVEV (reference sequence). The CDR3 extends over 15 amino acids. The CDR3: CASSDRDRGSYEQYF. CDR3 bases: TGTGCCAGCAGTGATCGGGACAGGGGTTCCTACGAGCAGTACTTC.

The chain recombines TRBV3-1 with TRBJ2-4; no firm D call. The germline V gene has CDR1 LGHDT and CDR2 YNNKEL (reference sequence). V gave up 3 bases and J gave up 0 bases, with 12 bases separating them. CDR3 length: 16 residues. The CDR3 protein is CASSQRNLLAKNIQYF. For the CDR3, the DNA is TGTGCCAGCAGCCAGAGGAACCTCCTAGCCAAAAACATTCAGTACTTC.

A word on this clonotype: Compared with germline, one end of the junction differs, possibly owing to a read error. The chain couples TRBV5-4 to TRBJ2-2, with TRBD2 identical over 11 bases. CDR1 and CDR2 from the germline V gene are SGHNT and YYREEE (reference sequence). The CDR3 runs 20 residues. The CDR3 spells CASSSPGLAAVEGDTGELFF. The CDR3 DNA reads TGTGCCAGCAGTTCCCCGGGACTAGCGGCAGTCGAGGGGGATACCGGAGAGCTGTTTTTT.

This clonotype appeared many times. This rearrangement joins TRBV6-1 to TRBJ2-3; D not certain. V was pared by 2 bases and J by 2 bases, with 14 bases between. The CDR3 contains 16 residues. From germline, CDR1 is MNHNS and CDR2 SASEGT. In DNA, the CDR3 is TGTGCCAGCAGTGAATTCCAGGATGGAATCACAGATACGCAGTATTTT. It encodes CASSEFQDGITDTQYF.

This clonotype was detected many times. This chain joins TRBV7-9 and TRBJ2-1, with 9 bases identical to TRBD2. V lost 5 bases, J lost 13 bases, and 12 bases stayed unmatched. The germline V gene encodes CDR1 SEHNR and CDR2 FQNEAQ (reference sequence). This CDR3 has 14 amino acids. CDR3 sequence (DNA): TGTGCCAGCAGCCTCGGTAGCGGGGGCCGAAACCAGTTCTTC. This sequence encodes CASSLGSGGRNQFF.

In its sample, this clonotype was seen many times. The chain combines TRBV12-3 or TRBV12-4 with TRBJ1-2, with 9 bases matching TRBD1. With 4 bases clipped from V and 5 bases from J, the junction kept 8 bases outside the gene matches. This CDR3 contains 15 residues. The CDR3 region is CASSSGQGTMYGYTF. The DNA of the CDR3 is TGTGCCAGCAGTTCCGGACAGGGGACTATGTATGGCTACACCTTC.

In this sample, this clonotype turned up many times. This chain links TRBV7-2 with TRBJ2-3, with 12 bases lining up with TRBD2. The CDR3 has 15 amino acids. Looked up from germline, CDR1 is SGHTA and CDR2 is FQGNSA. Germline trimming cut 7 bases from V and 4 bases from J; bases unmatched to any gene: 6. The CDR3 loop is CASNLAGGPSDTQYF. The CDR3 coding sequence is TGTGCCAGCAACCTAGCGGGAGGGCCGTCAGATACGCAGTATTTT.

This clonotype was recorded at least ten times. The chain is built from TRBV6-5 and TRBJ2-3, with 11 bases that match TRBD2. The CDR3 has 14 residues. V shed 6 bases, J shed 5 bases, and the junction held 4 bases outside the gene matches. Germline CDR1 is MNHEY and CDR2 is SVGAGI. DNA of the CDR3: TGTGCCAGCAGCCTTGGGACTAGCGGAGATACGCAGTATTTT. This gives the protein CASSLGTSGDTQYF.

This clonotype is labeled medium-sized. This CDR3 reads CSVGGGKDTQYF. As DNA, the CDR3 is TGCAGCGTTGGTGGGGGGAAAGATACGCAGTATTTT. This chain uses TRBV29-1 with TRBJ2-3, with D possibly matching TRBD2 (6 bases). The CDR3 is 12 residues long. Germline loops: CDR1 SQVTM, CDR2 ANQGSEA. Trimming pared 4 bases from V and 5 bases from J, leaving 10 bases between.

This sequence joins TRBV7-8 and TRBJ2-2; 10 positions agree with TRBD2. Germline V lookup: CDR1 SGHVS, CDR2 FQNEAQ. This CDR3 is built from 17 residues. J was trimmed by 0 bases and V by 1 base; bases with no gene match: 2. The CDR3 region has the DNA TGTGCCAGCAGCTTAGGGACTAGCGGCGCGAACACCGGGGAGCTGTTTTTT. It codes for CASSLGTSGANTGELFF.

Many counts were recorded for this clonotype. This chain connects TRBV10-3 to TRBJ1-1; weak D call: TRBD1 (6 bases). This CDR3 has 15 residues. Germline V CDR1 and CDR2: ENHRY, SYGVKD. Trimming pared 4 bases from V and 4 bases from J, leaving 16 bases between. CDR3 DNA: TGTGCCATCAGTGGGGGGGACATTCAGGGCACTGAAGCTTTCTTT. It codes for CAISGGDIQGTEAFF.